This TCR beta chain was obtained from a study of neurological immune-mediated disorders. One entry per CDR3 protein, called by TCRdb with MiXCR from the 5' RACE reads. The profile shows about 52,000 distinct CDR3 sequences, approximately 3.9% of them singletons. For the unsorted libraries, 2 million PBMCs stored at -80 C served as input. Regarding the study as a whole: According to phylogenetic grouping, one related-CDR3 cluster, a possible signature, contained the repertoires of 18 of 34 multiple sclerosis patients. The multiple sclerosis repertoire cluster had no association with any clinical or MRI feature.

V was cut by 8 bases and J by 7 bases, with 11 bases left in between. Germline CDR1 is LGHDT and CDR2 is YNNKEL (reference sequence). The CDR3 is 12 residues long. Judged by abundance, this clonotype is medium-sized. The antigen remains unidentified. This receptor was taken from a man in his 60s with multiple sclerosis. The source material was PBMCs. This chain joins TRBV3-1 and TRBJ2-2; D is unresolved. The CDR3 DNA sequence: TGTGCCAGCGGTCTTCTGGTCGGGGAGCTGTTTTTT. Its protein product is CASGLLVGELFF.